The rows below give T cell receptor beta chains drawn from one sample of a study of T cell repertoires in cytomegalovirus infection. MiXCR was run by TCRdb on the reads, yielding one entry per CDR3 protein. The table includes around 770,000 distinct CDR3 sequences, 25% to 35% detected once. These receptors have no identified antigens. Here the sequenced sample was cultured CD8+ T cells from PBMCs, taken from culture after CMV antigen stimulation. The source of these receptors is a human donor in good health (CMV status not recorded). Some clones in this sample may be carry-over from other donors' samples. The CDR3 runs from the conserved cysteine through the conserved F or W. Each record gives: D gene, J gene, clone size, V gene, CDR3 protein, CDR3 DNA. D genes are given only for firm matches. Some rows have no size entry. The others give once, few or many, or a class for an expanded clone.

d_gene: NA
j_gene: TRBJ1-3
abundance: NA
v_gene: TRBV7-2
CDR3aa: CASSLGPVSTGNTIYF
CDR3nt: TGTGCCAGCAGCTTAGGACCCGTTTCAACCGGAAACACCATATATTTT

d_gene: TRBD1
j_gene: TRBJ2-1
abundance: many
v_gene: TRBV7-8
CDR3aa: CASRPDRGYNEQFF
CDR3nt: TGTGCCAGCAGACCAGACAGGGGATACAATGAGCAGTTCTTC

d_gene: NA
j_gene: TRBJ2-4
abundance: NA
v_gene: TRBV7-8
CDR3aa: CASSLAGWGLSTKNIQYF
CDR3nt: TGTGCCAGCAGCTTAGCCGGGTGGGGGCTTTCGACCAAAAACATTCAGTACTTC

d_gene: TRBD2
j_gene: TRBJ2-1
abundance: many
v_gene: TRBV7-6
CDR3aa: CASSPAGGADNEQFF
CDR3nt: TGTGCCAGCAGCCCAGCGGGGGGGGCAGACAATGAGCAGTTCTTC

d_gene: TRBD1
j_gene: TRBJ1-2
abundance: many
v_gene: TRBV12-3/TRBV12-4
CDR3aa: CASTPPGQYRYGYTF
CDR3nt: TGTGCCAGCACACCCCCGGGACAGTATCGCTATGGCTACACCTTC

d_gene: NA
j_gene: TRBJ1-4
abundance: many
v_gene: TRBV7-9
CDR3aa: CASSADDGANEKLFF
CDR3nt: TGTGCCAGCAGCGCCGACGACGGAGCTAATGAAAAACTGTTTTTT

d_gene: TRBD1
j_gene: TRBJ2-1
abundance: few
v_gene: TRBV6-5
CDR3aa: CASSQTGDSYNEQFF
CDR3nt: TGTGCCAGCAGTCAGACAGGGGACTCCTACAATGAGCAGTTCTTC

d_gene: NA
j_gene: TRBJ2-1
abundance: few
v_gene: TRBV10-3
CDR3aa: CAISESVAMGDEQFF
CDR3nt: TGTGCCATCAGTGAGTCGGTGGCTATGGGTGATGAGCAGTTCTTC

d_gene: TRBD2
j_gene: TRBJ2-1
abundance: few
v_gene: TRBV12-3/TRBV12-4
CDR3aa: CASSLALGGKGIEQFF
CDR3nt: TGTGCCAGCAGTTTAGCGTTGGGGGGGAAAGGGATTGAGCAGTTCTTC

d_gene: TRBD1
j_gene: TRBJ1-1
abundance: NA
v_gene: TRBV7-9
CDR3aa: CASSLVTGEITEAFF
CDR3nt: TGTGCCAGCAGCTTGGTTACAGGGGAAATCACTGAAGCTTTCTTT

d_gene: TRBD2
j_gene: TRBJ2-1
abundance: NA
v_gene: TRBV7-9
CDR3aa: CASSGSGGSNEQFF
CDR3nt: TGTGCCAGCAGCGGTAGCGGGGGGAGCAATGAGCAGTTCTTC

d_gene: NA
j_gene: TRBJ2-5
abundance: many
v_gene: TRBV7-2
CDR3aa: CASTVGQSRYQETQYF
CDR3nt: TGTGCCAGCACGGTGGGGCAGAGCCGTTACCAAGAGACCCAGTACTTC

d_gene: NA
j_gene: TRBJ2-7
abundance: NA
v_gene: TRBV10-2
CDR3aa: CASSESLTYEQYF
CDR3nt: TGCGCCAGCAGTGAGTCCTTGACCTACGAGCAGTACTTC

d_gene: NA
j_gene: TRBJ1-5
abundance: NA
v_gene: TRBV15
CDR3aa: CATSIAGPQHF
CDR3nt: TGTGCCACCAGCATCGCGGGGCCCCAGCATTTT

d_gene: NA
j_gene: TRBJ1-2
abundance: few
v_gene: TRBV12-3/TRBV12-4
CDR3aa: CATGGGNYYGYTF
CDR3nt: TGTGCCACGGGTGGGGGGAATTACTATGGCTACACCTTC

d_gene: TRBD1
j_gene: TRBJ1-2
abundance: NA
v_gene: TRBV2
CDR3aa: CASSHRDRNYGYTF
CDR3nt: TGTGCCAGCAGCCACCGGGACAGAAACTATGGCTACACCTTC

d_gene: TRBD2
j_gene: TRBJ2-3
abundance: few
v_gene: TRBV24-1
CDR3aa: CATSDATSSYTDTQYF
CDR3nt: TGTGCCACCAGTGATGCGACTAGCTCCTACACAGATACGCAGTATTTT

d_gene: NA
j_gene: TRBJ2-5
abundance: NA
v_gene: TRBV6-2/TRBV6-3
CDR3aa: CASSSTGIPETQYF
CDR3nt: TGTGCCAGCAGTTCTACAGGGATTCCCGAGACCCAGTACTTC

d_gene: NA
j_gene: TRBJ2-1
abundance: few
v_gene: TRBV6-1
CDR3aa: CASNMGEQFF
CDR3nt: TGTGCCAGCAATATGGGGGAGCAGTTCTTC

d_gene: TRBD2
j_gene: TRBJ2-2
abundance: NA
v_gene: TRBV7-8
CDR3aa: CASRMMFGEGTGELFF
CDR3nt: TGTGCCAGCCGCATGATGTTTGGGGAGGGGACCGGGGAGCTGTTTTTT

d_gene: TRBD2
j_gene: TRBJ2-7
abundance: NA
v_gene: TRBV6-8
CDR3aa: CASTAGPYGGEQYF
CDR3nt: TGTGCCAGCACAGCGGGGCCCTATGGTGGCGAGCAGTACTTC

d_gene: TRBD1
j_gene: TRBJ1-1
abundance: many
v_gene: TRBV12-3/TRBV12-4
CDR3aa: CASSFVVTGGWMNTEAFF
CDR3nt: TGTGCCAGCAGTTTCGTAGTGACAGGGGGCTGGATGAACACTGAAGCTTTCTTT

d_gene: NA
j_gene: TRBJ1-1
abundance: few
v_gene: TRBV6-5
CDR3aa: CASSVRLMNTEAFF
CDR3nt: TGTGCCAGCAGCGTCAGGCTGATGAACACTGAAGCTTTCTTT

d_gene: NA
j_gene: TRBJ2-7
abundance: few
v_gene: TRBV12-3/TRBV12-4
CDR3aa: CASSWTQETYEQYF
CDR3nt: TGTGCCAGCAGTTGGACCCAAGAAACCTACGAGCAGTACTTC

d_gene: NA
j_gene: TRBJ2-6
abundance: NA
v_gene: TRBV12-3/TRBV12-4
CDR3aa: CASRAANNVLTF
CDR3nt: TGTGCCAGCAGGGCAGCGAACAACGTCCTGACTTTC

d_gene: NA
j_gene: TRBJ1-1
abundance: few
v_gene: TRBV6-5
CDR3aa: CASSYGGLGTEAFF
CDR3nt: TGTGCCAGCAGTTACGGAGGGTTGGGCACTGAAGCTTTCTTT

d_gene: TRBD2
j_gene: TRBJ2-5
abundance: NA
v_gene: TRBV4-2
CDR3aa: CASSKLAGGQETQYF
CDR3nt: TGTGCCAGCAGCAAACTAGCGGGGGGGCAGGAGACCCAGTACTTC

d_gene: NA
j_gene: TRBJ1-1
abundance: NA
v_gene: TRBV19
CDR3aa: CASSILPGRTEAFF
CDR3nt: TGTGCCAGTAGTATCCTCCCAGGACGGACTGAAGCTTTCTTT

d_gene: NA
j_gene: TRBJ2-5
abundance: few
v_gene: TRBV4-2
CDR3aa: CASSQVSYQETQYF
CDR3nt: TGTGCCAGCAGCCAAGTATCGTACCAAGAGACCCAGTACTTC

d_gene: NA
j_gene: TRBJ2-7
abundance: NA
v_gene: TRBV7-9
CDR3aa: CASSDPGRMLYEQYF
CDR3nt: TGTGCCAGCAGCGATCCGGGACGAATGCTCTACGAGCAGTACTTC

d_gene: NA
j_gene: TRBJ1-5
abundance: many
v_gene: TRBV27
CDR3aa: CASSLEGINQPQHF
CDR3nt: TGTGCCAGCAGTTTAGAGGGTATTAATCAGCCCCAGCATTTT

d_gene: TRBD1
j_gene: TRBJ2-2
abundance: NA
v_gene: TRBV9
CDR3aa: CASSVGGQDSGELFF
CDR3nt: TGTGCCAGCAGCGTAGGTGGACAGGACTCCGGGGAGCTGTTTTTT

d_gene: TRBD1
j_gene: TRBJ1-6
abundance: many
v_gene: TRBV7-2
CDR3aa: CASSLMSYPVGQGVLYSPLHF
CDR3nt: TGTGCCAGCAGCTTAATGAGCTACCCGGTAGGACAGGGAGTCTTGTATTCACCCCTCCACTTT

d_gene: NA
j_gene: TRBJ1-2
abundance: medium-sized
v_gene: TRBV7-2
CDR3aa: CASLGGVYGYTF
CDR3nt: TGTGCCAGCTTAGGGGGGGTCTATGGCTACACCTTC

d_gene: NA
j_gene: TRBJ1-2
abundance: few
v_gene: TRBV7-6
CDR3aa: CASSRGMVGYTF
CDR3nt: TGTGCCAGCAGCCGAGGTATGGTTGGCTACACCTTC

d_gene: NA
j_gene: TRBJ1-1
abundance: NA
v_gene: TRBV6-5
CDR3aa: CASSYWRGTEAFF
CDR3nt: TGTGCCAGCAGTTACTGGCGCGGCACTGAAGCTTTCTTT

d_gene: NA
j_gene: TRBJ2-3
abundance: few
v_gene: TRBV24-1
CDR3aa: CATSGPEADTQYF
CDR3nt: TGTGCCACCAGTGGTCCAGAGGCAGATACGCAGTATTTT

d_gene: NA
j_gene: TRBJ2-1
abundance: NA
v_gene: TRBV6-2/TRBV6-3
CDR3aa: CASSSAAGEQFF
CDR3nt: TGTGCCAGCAGTTCGGCCGCAGGGGAGCAGTTCTTC

d_gene: NA
j_gene: TRBJ2-5
abundance: NA
v_gene: TRBV5-4
CDR3aa: CASSQGPQEETQYF
CDR3nt: TGTGCCAGCAGCCAAGGACCACAAGAAGAGACCCAGTACTTC

d_gene: TRBD1
j_gene: TRBJ1-1
abundance: NA
v_gene: TRBV11-2
CDR3aa: CASSAIGTGVMNTEAFF
CDR3nt: TGTGCCAGCAGCGCGATCGGGACAGGGGTCATGAACACTGAAGCTTTCTTT